Given below is one TCR beta chain in context. Primers: 60 Vbeta forward and 13 Jbeta reverse. The data were produced by immunoSEQ multiplex PCR, yet TCRdb's version contains in-frame clones alone and is incomplete. This table holds 150,000 to 200,000 clones, about an eighth found once. The data stem from a study of cytomegalovirus exposure and HLA in healthy donors. The V segment lost 1 base and the J segment 4 bases; nucleotides outside the gene matches: 5. The CDR3 covers 16 residues. Germline CDR1 is LGHNA and CDR2 is YNFKEQ. Sequences were obtained from PBMCs. The chain employs TRBV4-2 and TRBJ2-1; 9 bases line up with TRBD2. The source of this sequence is a man in his fifties or sixties in good health and CMV-seropositive. The CDR3 DNA sequence: TGTGCCAGCAGCCAAGTTGCTAGCGGGGAATACAATGAGCAGTTCTTC. Translation: CASSQVASGEYNEQFF.